These 6 T cell receptor beta chains were sequenced from one sample in a study of tumor and adjacent non-tumor tissue in lung cancer. The template was RNA from unsorted bulk tissue. The library came from three nested PCR rounds adapted from ARM-PCR protocols. Each CDR3 protein gets one entry after TCRdb re-called the multiplex PCR reads with MiXCR. The top ten hold 9.5% to 15% of the sample, which has 130,000 or so distinct CDR3 sequences, roughly 64% seen once. The sequencing input was lung tumor tissue. These receptors all stem from a man under 40 with non-small cell lung cancer.

On this clonotype itself: A single base separates this from a much larger clone, so it may be a read error. The chain uses TRBV20-1 and TRBJ2-7, with D hard to call. Trimming removed 2 bases from V and 5 bases from J, with 13 bases in between. From germline, CDR1 is DFQATT and CDR2 SNEGSKA (reference sequence). The CDR3 is 13 amino acids. The CDR3 DNA is TGCAGTGCTAGATTCCCGGACGGTCACGAGCAGTACTTC. It is translated as CSARFPDGHEQYF.

About this clonotype itself: At one end the junction does not follow the germline gene, possibly because of a read error. The chain has TRBV11-1 and TRBJ1-1; D call uncertain. CDR3 size: 15 residues. The germline V gene has CDR1 SGHAT and CDR2 FQDESV (reference sequence). DNA of the CDR3: TGTGCCAGCAGCTCGCCCGACATCCTGAACACTGAAACTTTCTTT. Its protein product is CASSSPDILNTETFF.

This clonotype was detected only a few times. J is TRBJ1-2 and V is TRBV20-1; D is perhaps TRBD1 (5 bases). The CDR3 consists of 14 residues. Trimming took 0 bases from V and 4 from J, leaving 12 bases between them. CDR1 is DFQATT and CDR2 is SNEGSKA in the germline V gene (reference sequence). The CDR3 sequence: CSARDLRGGYGYTF. Written as DNA, the CDR3 is TGCAGTGCTAGAGATCTGAGGGGTGGCTATGGCTACACCTTC.

This clonotype came up a few times. J is TRBJ2-7 and V is TRBV5-1; tentative D call: TRBD2 (5 bases). V was shortened by 3 bases and J by 0 bases, with 19 bases between the two germline ends. CDR1 and CDR2 from the germline V gene are SGHRS and YFSETQ. CDR3 size: 17 residues. The CDR3 loop is CASSSSPGGSSSYEQYF. The CDR3 DNA sequence: TGCGCCAGCAGCTCCTCCCCTGGTGGGAGTAGCTCCTACGAGCAGTACTTC.

A word on this clonotype: One end of the junction is discordant with germline, which a read error may explain. The genes are TRBV14 and TRBJ2-7, with a weak D call TRBD2 (7 bases). The CDR3 covers 13 residues. CDR1 SGHDN and CDR2 FVKESK come from the germline V gene. The CDR3 is CASSQGRGGEQYF. The CDR3 DNA reads TGTGCCAGTAGCCAAGGAAGGGGGGGCGAGCAGTACTTC. Drawing the rest from reference TRBV14 and TRBJ2-7, the complete variable domain is EAGVTQFPSHSVIEKGQTVTLRCDPISGHDNLYWYRRVMGKEIKFLLHFVKESKQDESGMPNNRFLAERTGGTYSTLKVQPAELEDSGVYFCASSQGRGGEQYFGPGTRLTVT.

The V call is TRBV11-2, the J call TRBJ2-1, with a possible D match to TRBD1 (6 bases). The CDR3 totals 15 residues. Trimming pared 6 bases from V and 1 base from J, leaving 13 bases between. The germline V gene has CDR1 SGHAT and CDR2 FQNNGV. CDR3 in DNA: TGTGCCAGCAGACCGCCCGGACAGTCCTACAATGAGCAGTTCTTC. The encoded protein is CASRPPGQSYNEQFF.